A single sample is the source of the 25 T cell receptor beta chains below, sequenced in a study of blood T cell repertoires in COVID-19. Generated by immunoSEQ multiplex PCR, the TCRdb table keeps only in-frame clones and is missing some. The sample lists under 300,000 clones, more than 65% occurring once. Sequenced input: peripheral blood. These TCRs come from a middle-aged woman with active or convalescent COVID-19.

This chain connects TRBV5-1 to TRBJ1-6, with unresolved D. The germline V and J ends were trimmed by 1 base and 11 bases, with 16 bases remaining between them. This CDR3 has 15 amino acids. Germline CDR1 reads SGHRS; CDR2 reads YFSETQ. Here the CDR3 DNA reads TGCGCCAGCAGCTTGCGATCGGGGTCGAATCCACCCCTCCACTTT. Amino acid sequence: CASSLRSGSNPPLHF. Complete variable domain (other parts from reference TRBV5-1 and TRBJ1-6): KAGVTQTPRYLIKTRGQQVTLSCSPISGHRSVSWYQQTPGQGLQFLFEYFSETQRNKGNFPGRFSGRQFSNSRSEMNVSTLELGDSALYLCASSLRSGSNPPLHFGNGTRLTVT.

The rearrangement joins TRBV2 to TRBJ1-3; D not resolved. Trimming removed 1 base from V and 0 bases from J, with 7 bases in between. This CDR3 is 15 amino acids long. Germline CDR1 is SNHLY and CDR2 is FYNNEI. The CDR3 region has the DNA TGTGCCAGCAGTGAAGGCAGAAGCTCTGGAAACACCATATATTTT. This translates into CASSEGRSSGNTIYF.

The rearrangement links TRBV5-1 to TRBJ1-6; D is perhaps TRBD1 (5 bases). V dropped 2 bases and J dropped 9 bases, with 15 bases sitting between them. The V gene's germline CDR1 is SGHRS and CDR2 YFSETQ. The CDR3 runs 15 residues. CDR3: CASSFQPDTSSPLHF. CDR3 DNA sequence: TGCGCCAGCAGCTTCCAGCCGGACACCTCTTCACCCCTCCACTTT.

This clone was detected once. The chain has TRBV30 and TRBJ1-3; D is undetermined. The CDR3 runs to 13 residues. The germline gives CDR1 GTSNPN, CDR2 SVGIG (reference sequence). Trimming stripped 2 bases from V and 2 bases from J, with 7 bases between. The DNA of the CDR3 is TGTGCCTGGAGTCAGATTCCTGGAAACACCATATATTTT. Encoded protein: CAWSQIPGNTIYF.

The chain recombines TRBV9 with TRBJ2-7; 7 nucleotides match TRBD1. This CDR3 is built from 14 residues. The V gene end was trimmed by 3 bases and the J gene end by 2 bases; junction bases not matched to a gene: 5. Germline loops: CDR1 SGDLS, CDR2 YYNGEE. This CDR3 is CASSAGQRAYEQYF. In DNA, the CDR3 is TGTGCCAGCAGCGCGGGACAGCGAGCCTACGAGCAGTACTTC.

The chain employs TRBV5-1 and TRBJ2-3, with TRBD2 as a possible D gene (7 bases). Germline assignment: CDR1 SGHRS and CDR2 YFSETQ. The ends were cut back, 7 bases at V and 5 bases at J, with 23 bases in the middle. The CDR3 length is 16 residues. The CDR3 sequence is CASHPRAGAAGDTQYF. As DNA, the CDR3 is TGCGCCAGCCACCCTCGGGCGGGGGCCGCGGGAGATACGCAGTATTTT.

The chain combines TRBV6-4 with TRBJ2-1; 7 nucleotides align to TRBD2. V shed 4 bases and J 3 bases; nucleotides not matched to a gene: 6. The CDR3 is 15 residues long. Germline CDR1 is MRHNA and CDR2 is SNTAGT. In DNA form, the CDR3 reads TGTGCCAGCAGTGGGGGCGAGCGGGACTACAATGAGCAGTTCTTC. It encodes CASSGGERDYNEQFF.

This chain links TRBV6-5 with TRBJ1-1; TRBD1 aligns across 8 bases. Germline CDR1 MNHEY, CDR2 SVGAGI. V shed 6 bases and J 3 bases; nucleotides not matched to a gene: 3. This CDR3 comprises 13 residues. CDR3 in DNA: TGTGCCAGCAGACGACAGGGGTACACTGAAGCTTTCTTT. Translated, it gives CASRRQGYTEAFF.

The V gene is TRBV30, the J gene TRBJ2-7; perhaps TRBD2 as D (5 bases). Germline lookup yields CDR1 GTSNPN and CDR2 SVGIG (reference sequence). Deletions cut 0 bases from V and 1 base from J, with 19 bases between. CDR3 length: 17 residues. CDR3 sequence: CAWSVLSGSVGSYEQYV. The CDR3 DNA reads TGTGCCTGGAGTGTACTTTCGGGGTCCGTCGGATCCTACGAGCAGTACGTC.

V gene TRBV5-1 combines with J gene TRBJ2-3, with 9 positions matching TRBD2. The germline CDR1 and CDR2 sequences are SGHRS and YFSETQ. Unmatched junction bases numbered 7, after V lost 2 bases and J lost 3 bases. CDR3 length equals 16 residues. DNA for the CDR3: TGCGCCAGCAGCTTCGGCGGGGGGGCCGGAACAGATACGCAGTATTTT. It translates to CASSFGGGAGTDTQYF.

This chain links TRBV5-6 with TRBJ1-1; 10 positions agree with TRBD1. The CDR3 consists of 15 residues. J gave up 5 bases and V 2 bases, and 6 bases lay outside the gene matches. Germline assignment: CDR1 SGHDT and CDR2 YYEEEE. CDR3 in amino acids: CASSFAGTGETEAFF. The DNA for the CDR3 is TGTGCCAGCAGCTTCGCCGGGACAGGGGAAACTGAAGCTTTCTTT.

This rearrangement joins TRBV19 to TRBJ2-7; TRBD2 aligns across 8 bases. This CDR3 region has 15 residues. Germline assignment: CDR1 LNHDA and CDR2 SQIVND (reference sequence). V trimming: 2 bases; J trimming: 6 bases; junction bases outside the gene matches: 9. The CDR3 protein is CASSILWRGVGEQYF. DNA of the CDR3: TGTGCCAGTAGTATACTCTGGCGGGGGGTCGGCGAGCAGTACTTC.

This clone was recorded once. The gene calls are TRBV10-1 and TRBJ1-6, with 9 bases that match TRBD1. In germline, CDR1 is WNHNN, CDR2 SYGVQD (reference sequence). CDR3 length: 16 amino acids. After removal of 6 bases from V and 7 bases from J, the junction contained 10 bases not matched to a gene. CDR3 region: CASSRGQGNRNSPLHF. Written as DNA, the CDR3 is TGCGCCAGCAGCAGGGGACAGGGTAATCGGAATTCACCCCTCCACTTT.

The chain recombines TRBV2 with TRBJ2-3, with 11 bases identical to TRBD2. The CDR3 spans 16 residues. The trim removed 7 bases at V and 2 bases at J, leaving 8 bases unmatched. Germline V lookup: CDR1 SNHLY, CDR2 FYNNEI. The CDR3 region has the DNA TGTGCCAGCATGGGGCTAGCGGGGGGCCTCACAGATACGCAGTATTTT. Its protein is CASMGLAGGLTDTQYF.

This clone has only a few counts. The CDR3 bases are TGCGCCAGCAGCTATGACAGTAATGAAAAACTGTTTTTT. Protein: CASSYDSNEKLFF. The rearrangement joins TRBV5-1 to TRBJ1-4, with a possible D match to TRBD1 (5 bases). This CDR3 spans 13 amino acids. V lost 3 bases and J 4 bases, leaving 7 bases between the germline ends. Germline V gene data show CDR1 as SGHRS and CDR2 as YFSETQ. Based on the CDR3 plus reference TRBV5-1 and TRBJ1-4, the full variable domain is KAGVTQTPRYLIKTRGQQVTLSCSPISGHRSVSWYQQTPGQGLQFLFEYFSETQRNKGNFPGRFSGRQFSNSRSEMNVSTLELGDSALYLCASSYDSNEKLFFGSGTQLSVL.

This chain uses TRBV19 with TRBJ2-7; 11 nucleotides align to TRBD2. The trim removed 2 bases at V and 4 bases at J, leaving 1 base unmatched. This CDR3 has 14 residues. The germline V gene encodes CDR1 LNHDA and CDR2 SQIVND (reference sequence). CDR3 DNA sequence: TGTGCCAGTAGTATACGACTAGCGGGGTACGAGCAGTACTTC. Its protein product is CASSIRLAGYEQYF.

The genes are TRBV18 and TRBJ2-1; D is perhaps TRBD2 (6 bases). The germline V gene has CDR1 KGHSH and CDR2 LQKENI. There are 13 residues in the CDR3. With 4 bases removed from V and 7 bases from J, the gap between germline ends came to 11 bases. CDR3 DNA sequence: TGTGCCAGCTCACGGGACTCGGGGAATGAGCAGTTCTTC. Protein sequence: CASSRDSGNEQFF.

The chain recombines TRBV9 with TRBJ2-3; possible D gene TRBD2, 5 bases. Trimming stripped 1 base from V and 2 bases from J, with 11 bases between. The CDR3 is 15 amino acids. The germline V gene encodes CDR1 SGDLS and CDR2 YYNGEE. This CDR3 is CASSVSGGLTDTQYF. For the CDR3, the DNA is TGTGCCAGCAGCGTAAGTGGCGGGCTCACAGATACGCAGTATTTT.

J is TRBJ2-4 and V is TRBV5-1; 10 bases align to TRBD1. Germline V gene lookup returns CDR1 SGHRS and CDR2 YFSETQ. V dropped 3 bases and J dropped 4; count of bases not matched to a gene: 10. The CDR3 consists of 17 residues. The CDR3 spells CASSSTGTGARKNIQYF. The CDR3 region has the DNA TGCGCCAGCAGCTCGACCGGGACAGGGGCGCGGAAAAACATTCAGTACTTC.

The chain links TRBV2 to TRBJ2-5, with a possible D match to TRBD2 (7 bases). Germline CDR1 is SNHLY and CDR2 is FYNNEI. The CDR3 spans 16 residues. V shed 4 bases and J shed 1 base, with 16 bases lying between them. The DNA of the CDR3 is TGTGCCAGCAGTGCAACTATCGCGGGGGCCCAAGAGACCCAGTACTTC. Protein: CASSATIAGAQETQYF.

This chain links TRBV6-2 or TRBV6-3 with TRBJ2-1; 10 bases agree with TRBD2. Germline CDR1 is MNHEY and CDR2 is SVGEGT. With 5 bases clipped from V and 9 bases from J, the junction kept 4 bases outside the gene matches. The CDR3 loop spans 13 amino acids. In DNA, the CDR3 is TGTGCCAGCAGTAAACTAGCGGGGTTTGAGCAGTTCTTC. Encoded protein: CASSKLAGFEQFF.

The chain carries TRBV7-9 and TRBJ2-3; possible D gene TRBD2, 6 bases. The V end lost 5 bases, the J end lost 2 bases, and 14 bases lay between the germline ends. CDR3 length equals 15 residues. The germline gives CDR1 SEHNR, CDR2 FQNEAQ (reference sequence). The CDR3 DNA reads as TGTGCCAGCAGCCCATGGGCGGGACCCACAGATACGCAGTATTTT. Amino acid sequence: CASSPWAGPTDTQYF.

The sample holds a few counts of this clone. In DNA, the CDR3 is TGTGCCAGCAGTTCACCCGGGACTCTTACCTTC. It codes for CASSSPGTLTF. This chain links TRBV6-5 with TRBJ1-2; D might be TRBD1 (5 bases). Germline values: CDR1 MNHEY, CDR2 SVGAGI. CDR3 length: 11 residues. V was pared by 4 bases and J by 14 bases, with 14 bases between.

V is TRBV19 and J is TRBJ2-3, with 8 positions matching TRBD1. The CDR3 sequence is 14 residues long. Germline values: CDR1 LNHDA, CDR2 SQIVND (reference sequence). Trimming took 5 bases from V and 6 from J; bases not matched to a gene: 7. In nucleotides, the CDR3 is TGTGCCAGTAGTCTGTCAGGGGGCAGCGATACGCAGTATTTT. Translated: CASSLSGGSDTQYF.

This clone was recorded many times. This rearrangement joins TRBV6-6 to TRBJ1-2; possibly TRBD1 for D (6 bases). This CDR3 comprises 13 residues. Germline CDR1 and CDR2: MNHNY and SVGAGI (reference sequence). Trimming cost V 4 bases and J 7 bases, with 13 bases left between them. In nucleotides, the CDR3 is TGTGCCAGCAGTTTTACAGGGACGCGTGGCTACACCTTC. This encodes CASSFTGTRGYTF.